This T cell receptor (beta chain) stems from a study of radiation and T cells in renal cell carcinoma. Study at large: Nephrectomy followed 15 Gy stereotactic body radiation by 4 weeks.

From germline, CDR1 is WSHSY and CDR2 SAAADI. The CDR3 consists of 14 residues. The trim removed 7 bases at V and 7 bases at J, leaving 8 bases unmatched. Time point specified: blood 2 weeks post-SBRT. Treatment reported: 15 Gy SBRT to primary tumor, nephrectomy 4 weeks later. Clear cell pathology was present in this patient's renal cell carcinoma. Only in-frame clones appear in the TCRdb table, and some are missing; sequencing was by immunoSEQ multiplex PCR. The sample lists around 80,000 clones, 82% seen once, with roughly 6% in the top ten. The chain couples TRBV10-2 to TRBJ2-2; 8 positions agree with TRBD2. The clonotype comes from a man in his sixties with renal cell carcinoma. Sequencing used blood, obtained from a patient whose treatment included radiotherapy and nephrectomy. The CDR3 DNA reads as TGCGCCAGCATCCCCCGGACTAGCCGCGGGGAGCTGTTTTTT. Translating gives CASIPRTSRGELFF.